The 15 T cell receptor beta chains below all came from one sample that was sequenced in a study of blood T cell repertoires in COVID-19 (dated by TCRdb to 2020 to 2021). Library preparation was by the immunoSEQ multiplex PCR assay. TCRdb took this table from immuneACCESS and kept in-frame rearrangements with V and J called. Such tables lack part of the clones; where checked against another copy, unresolved V genes explain under half of the gap, and the rest is unexplained. The sample data list 30,000 to 35,000 clones, and roughly four fifths of these were observed just once. Roughly two fifths of the sample rests with the top ten. Source material: peripheral blood. The source is a man aged 80 or over with active or convalescent COVID-19.

This chain joins TRBV7-3 and TRBJ2-1, with D possibly TRBD2 on 7 matching bases. The CDR3 consists of 16 residues. Germline loops: CDR1 SGHTA, CDR2 FQGTGA. Trimming removed 2 bases at V and 2 bases at J, with 13 bases between. The CDR3 spells CASSLGGGSPYNEQFF. The CDR3 coding sequence is TGTGCCAGCAGCTTAGGGGGCGGGAGTCCCTACAATGAGCAGTTCTTC.

The chain combines TRBV4-2 with TRBJ1-5; 11 bases map to TRBD1. Trimming removed 4 bases from V and 10 bases from J; junction bases left unmatched: 12. Germline assignment: CDR1 LGHNA and CDR2 YNFKEQ. This CDR3 has 16 residues. CDR3 sequence: CASSRSGQGEISPQHF. Here the CDR3 DNA reads TGTGCCAGCAGCCGATCGGGACAGGGGGAAATCAGCCCCCAGCATTTT.

The V gene is TRBV4-2, the J gene TRBJ2-1; 7 positions match TRBD1. CDR1 and CDR2 from the germline V gene are LGHNA and YNFKEQ. The trim removed 1 base at V and 4 bases at J, leaving 4 bases unmatched. The CDR3 covers 15 residues. Here the CDR3 DNA reads TGTGCCAGCAGCCAAGGTCAGGGGGTTTACAATGAGCAGTTCTTC. This gives the protein CASSQGQGVYNEQFF.

This chain joins TRBV5-8 and TRBJ2-7, with unresolved D. The CDR3 contains 13 residues. The germline V and J ends were trimmed by 4 bases and 0 bases, with 8 bases remaining between them. CDR1 and CDR2 from the germline V gene are SGHTS and YDEGEE. The CDR3 here is CASSPSSSYEQYF. CDR3 nucleotides: TGTGCCAGCAGCCCGTCCAGCTCCTACGAGCAGTACTTC.

The J gene is TRBJ1-2, the V gene TRBV19; D not resolved. V was pared by 7 bases and J by 7 bases, with 16 bases between. Per germline, CDR1 LNHDA and CDR2 SQIVND (reference sequence). This CDR3 comprises 13 residues. CDR3 sequence: CASTASLAGGYTF. The CDR3 region has the DNA TGTGCCAGTACCGCCAGCCTAGCGGGTGGCTACACCTTC.

The chain carries TRBV2 and TRBJ1-4; 7 nucleotides align to TRBD1. After removal of 6 bases from V and 4 bases from J, the junction contained 8 bases not matched to a gene. The CDR3 consists of 15 residues. Germline V lookup: CDR1 SNHLY, CDR2 FYNNEI. CDR3 bases: TGTGCCAGCAGCCAGGGGGGCCTAAATAATGAAAAACTGTTTTTT. Translation gives CASSQGGLNNEKLFF. Supplemented by reference TRBV2 and TRBJ1-4, the full variable domain reads EPEVTQTPSHQVTQMGQEVILRCVPISNHLYFYWYRQILGQKVEFLVSFYNNEISEKSEIFDDQFSVERPDGSNFTLKIRSTKLEDSAMYFCASSQGGLNNEKLFFGSGTQLSVL.

The gene calls are TRBV4-1 and TRBJ2-5; 7 nucleotides line up with TRBD1. The V and J ends lost 4 bases and 0 bases, in that order; junction bases with no gene match: 5. The CDR3 sequence is 15 residues long. CDR1 and CDR2 from the germline V gene are MGHRA and YSYEKL. The CDR3 reads CASSRTGQYQETQYF. The CDR3 nucleotides are TGCGCCAGCAGCCGGACGGGACAGTACCAAGAGACCCAGTACTTC.

This clone showed up just a few times. The chain recombines TRBV7-2 with TRBJ1-5; TRBD1 might be the D (6 bases). This CDR3 is 16 amino acids long. CDR1 SGHTA and CDR2 FQGNSA come from the germline V gene. Trimming removed 3 bases at V and 0 bases at J, with 12 bases between. The CDR3 loop reads CASSFGGGASNQPQHF. DNA for the CDR3: TGTGCCAGCAGCTTCGGTGGGGGGGCTAGCAATCAGCCCCAGCATTTT.

The chain combines TRBV11-1 with TRBJ2-1; TRBD2 aligns across 10 bases. The CDR3 is 16 amino acids. The germline V gene encodes CDR1 SGHAT and CDR2 FQDESV (reference sequence). The V and J ends lost 4 bases and 8 bases, in that order; junction bases with no gene match: 11. The CDR3 sequence is CASSSHGAGGVDEQFF. The CDR3 region has the DNA TGTGCCAGCAGCTCCCATGGAGCGGGAGGGGTCGATGAGCAGTTCTTC.

This sequence joins TRBV2 and TRBJ2-7; D remains ambiguous. V lost 4 bases to trimming and J lost 3 bases, with 10 bases between them. CDR3 length equals 13 residues. Germline values: CDR1 SNHLY, CDR2 FYNNEI. The CDR3 DNA reads TGTGCCAGCAGTGTAGACACTTTCTACGAGCAGTACTTC. It translates to CASSVDTFYEQYF.

The chain joins TRBV7-2 to TRBJ1-1, with no clear D. The CDR3 is made up of 14 amino acids. Germline V gives CDR1 SGHTA, CDR2 FQGNSA. V dropped 5 bases and J dropped 1 base, with 11 bases sitting between them. The CDR3 nucleotides read TGTGCCAGCAGCGGGAGTACAGCGAACACTGAAGCTTTCTTT. It yields the protein CASSGSTANTEAFF.

By proportion, this clone is large. V and J are TRBV4-3 and TRBJ2-1; a weak D match, TRBD2 (5 bases). The germline CDR1 and CDR2 sequences are LGHNA and YSLEER. CDR3 size: 14 residues. Trimming took 0 bases from V and 7 from J, leaving 10 bases between them. CDR3 bases: TGCGCCAGCAGCCAAGAGGCGGGCATTAATGAGCAGTTCTTC. As protein: CASSQEAGINEQFF.

This clone was counted a single time. The chain links TRBV7-2 to TRBJ2-7, with 9 bases lining up with TRBD1. Trimming took 1 base from V and 4 from J; bases not matched to a gene: 11. Germline CDR1 reads SGHTA; CDR2 reads FQGNSA. The CDR3 covers 17 residues. CDR3 in amino acids: CASSLGLVGTGQYEQYF. The CDR3 nucleotides read TGTGCCAGCAGCTTAGGGTTGGTCGGGACAGGGCAATACGAGCAGTACTTC.

V is TRBV29-1 and J is TRBJ1-3, with unresolved D. The V gene's germline CDR1 is SQVTM and CDR2 ANQGSEA. The CDR3 sequence is 11 residues long. V lost 4 bases to trimming and J lost 4 bases, with 5 bases between them. CDR3 DNA: TGCAGCGTTGGCGCCGGAAACACCATATATTTT. The encoded protein is CSVGAGNTIYF. Using reference TRBV29-1 and TRBJ1-3 for the parts outside the CDR3, the full variable domain is SAVISQKPSRDICQRGTSLTIQCQVDSQVTMMFWYRQQPGQSLTLIATANQGSEATYESGFVIDKFPISRPNLTFSTLTVSNMSPEDSSIYLCSVGAGNTIYFGEGSWLTVV.

This clone has ten or more counts. This sequence joins TRBV13 and TRBJ1-2; 7 nucleotides line up with TRBD1. Trimming took 0 bases from V and 4 from J; bases not matched to a gene: 2. The CDR3 length is 14 residues. Germline lookup yields CDR1 PRHDT and CDR2 FYEKMQ (reference sequence). Here the CDR3 reads CASSLGSGGYGYTF. As DNA, the CDR3 is TGTGCCAGCAGCTTAGGCTCAGGGGGCTATGGCTACACCTTC.